This T cell receptor (beta chain) was sequenced during a study of early T cells in non-severe SARS-CoV-2 infection. The germline CDR1 and CDR2 sequences are SEHNR and FQNEAQ (reference sequence). CDR3 size: 16 residues. The V end was cut by 1 base, the J end by 1 base, with 12 bases between. MiXCR, applied by TCRdb to the 5' RACE reads, yields one record per CDR3 protein. This table has more than 20,000 distinct CDR3 sequences, around 4% appearing once. Points from the study as a whole: VDJdb matching favored anti-spike CD8 responses, missing private and CD4 specificities.

This clonotype was counted at least ten times. Its target is unknown. The receptor was derived from an adult who was a healthcare worker with PCR-confirmed SARS-CoV-2 infection or an uninfected control (not recorded which). V usage is TRBV7-9 and J usage is TRBJ2-3, with a possible D match to TRBD2 (5 bases). The specimen was whole blood. Here the CDR3 DNA reads TGTGCCAGCAGCTTAGGGCCCAGCGGAGGCACAGATACGCAGTATTTT. This translates into CASSLGPSGGTDTQYF.